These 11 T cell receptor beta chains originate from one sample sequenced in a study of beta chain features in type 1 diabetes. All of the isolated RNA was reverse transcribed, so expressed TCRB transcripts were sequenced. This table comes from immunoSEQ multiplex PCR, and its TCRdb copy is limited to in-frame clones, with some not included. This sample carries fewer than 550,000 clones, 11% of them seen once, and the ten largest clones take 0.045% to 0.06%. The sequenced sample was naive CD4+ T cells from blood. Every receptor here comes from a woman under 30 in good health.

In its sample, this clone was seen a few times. CDR3 coding DNA: TGCAGCGGATCCCCCCTTTTCGGCCTAAATGGCTACACCTTC. Encoded protein: CSGSPLFGLNGYTF. V and J are TRBV29-1 and TRBJ1-2; D is ambiguous. CDR1 and CDR2 (germline): SQVTM, ANQGSEA. V lost 7 bases to trimming and J lost 6 bases, with 21 bases between them. CDR3 length: 14 amino acids.

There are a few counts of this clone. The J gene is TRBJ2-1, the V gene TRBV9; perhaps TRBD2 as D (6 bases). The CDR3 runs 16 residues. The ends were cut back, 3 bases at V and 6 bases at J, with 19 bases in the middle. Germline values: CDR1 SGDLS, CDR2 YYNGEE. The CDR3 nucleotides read TGTGCCAGCAGCGCCTCGTTGAGCGGGCGCCTCAATGAGCAGTTCTTC. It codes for CASSASLSGRLNEQFF. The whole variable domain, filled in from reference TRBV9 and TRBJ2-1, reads DSGVTQTPKHLITATGQRVTLRCSPRSGDLSVYWYQQSLDQGLQFLIQYYNGEERAKGNILERFSAQQFPDLHSELNLSSLELGDSALYFCASSASLSGRLNEQFFGPGTRLTVL.

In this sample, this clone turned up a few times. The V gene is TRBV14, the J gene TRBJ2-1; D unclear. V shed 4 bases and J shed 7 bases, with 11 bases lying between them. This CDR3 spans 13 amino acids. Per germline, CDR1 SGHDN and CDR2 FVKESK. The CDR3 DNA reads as TGTGCCAGCAGCCTTCTTGCCCGTAATGAGCAGTTCTTC. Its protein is CASSLLARNEQFF.

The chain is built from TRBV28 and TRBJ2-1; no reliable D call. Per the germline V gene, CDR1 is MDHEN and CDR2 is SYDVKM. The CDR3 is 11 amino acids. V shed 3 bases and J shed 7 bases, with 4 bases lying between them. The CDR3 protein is CASSLGNEQFF. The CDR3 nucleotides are TGTGCCAGCAGTTTGGGAAATGAGCAGTTCTTC.

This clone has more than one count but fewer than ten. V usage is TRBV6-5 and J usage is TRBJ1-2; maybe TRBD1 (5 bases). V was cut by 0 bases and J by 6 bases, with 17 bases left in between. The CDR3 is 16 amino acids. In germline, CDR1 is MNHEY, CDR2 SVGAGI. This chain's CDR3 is CASSYSGLAEQDGYTF. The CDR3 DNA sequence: TGTGCCAGCAGTTACTCGGGCTTGGCGGAACAGGATGGCTACACCTTC.

The CDR3 DNA reads TGTGCCAGCAGTTTTCCTCCCGGGACTAGGGACCCAGAGCAGTACTTC. It is translated as CASSFPPGTRDPEQYF. The chain couples TRBV5-4 to TRBJ2-7; 8 bases fit TRBD2. Germline V gene lookup returns CDR1 SGHNT and CDR2 YYREEE (reference sequence). CDR3 length: 16 amino acids. V gave up 5 bases and J gave up 7 bases; unmatched junction bases: 17.

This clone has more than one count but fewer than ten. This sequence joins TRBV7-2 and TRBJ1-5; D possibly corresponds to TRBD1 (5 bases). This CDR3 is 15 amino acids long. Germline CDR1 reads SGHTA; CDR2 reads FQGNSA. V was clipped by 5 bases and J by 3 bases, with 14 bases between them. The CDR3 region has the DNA TGTGCCAGCAGCCCGCGCCAGGGTCCCAATCAGCCCCAGCATTTT. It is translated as CASSPRQGPNQPQHF.

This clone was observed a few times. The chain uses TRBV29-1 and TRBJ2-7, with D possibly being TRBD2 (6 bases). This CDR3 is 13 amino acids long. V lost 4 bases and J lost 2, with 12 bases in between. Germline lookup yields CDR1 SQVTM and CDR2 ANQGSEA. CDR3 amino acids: CSVAASAAYEQYF. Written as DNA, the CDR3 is TGCAGCGTTGCCGCTAGCGCCGCCTACGAGCAGTACTTC.

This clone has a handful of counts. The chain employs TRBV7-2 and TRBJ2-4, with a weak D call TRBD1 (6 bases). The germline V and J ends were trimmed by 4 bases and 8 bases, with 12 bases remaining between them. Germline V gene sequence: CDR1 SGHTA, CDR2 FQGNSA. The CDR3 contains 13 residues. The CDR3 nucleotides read TGTGCCAGCAGCTCAAGACAGGCCGACATTCAGTACTTC. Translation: CASSSRQADIQYF.

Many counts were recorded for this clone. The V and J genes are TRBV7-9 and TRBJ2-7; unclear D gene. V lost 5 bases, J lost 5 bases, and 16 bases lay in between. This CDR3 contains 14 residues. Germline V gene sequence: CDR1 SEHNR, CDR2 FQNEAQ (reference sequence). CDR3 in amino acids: CASSEGPPGDEQYF. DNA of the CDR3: TGTGCCAGCAGCGAAGGACCCCCGGGTGACGAGCAGTACTTC.

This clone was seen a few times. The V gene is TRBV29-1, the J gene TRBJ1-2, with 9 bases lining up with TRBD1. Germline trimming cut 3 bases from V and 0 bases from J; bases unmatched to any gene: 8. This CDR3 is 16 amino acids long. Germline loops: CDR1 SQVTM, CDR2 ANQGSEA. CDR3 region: CSVEAGTGWANYGYTF. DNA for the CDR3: TGCAGCGTTGAGGCCGGGACAGGGTGGGCTAACTATGGCTACACCTTC. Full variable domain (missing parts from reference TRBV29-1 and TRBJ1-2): SAVISQKPSRDICQRGTSLTIQCQVDSQVTMMFWYRQQPGQSLTLIATANQGSEATYESGFVIDKFPISRPNLTFSTLTVSNMSPEDSSIYLCSVEAGTGWANYGYTFGSGTRLTVV.